This note documents a single T cell receptor beta chain sequence. Its cognate antigen is unknown. The data belong to a study of cytomegalovirus exposure and HLA in healthy donors. CDR3 size: 15 residues. The germline V gene has CDR1 SGHVS and CDR2 FQNEAQ. The V end lost 7 bases, the J end lost 0 bases, and 16 bases lay between the germline ends. Study outcomes and limitations: A later examination showed that TCR association rates differed by HLA locus, with DRB1 most and HLA-C fewest. Most of the TCR beta V segments (in an earlier analysis) were productive either about 90% or about 30% of the time. Specific recognition of CMV antigens was confirmed in vitro for a few chains (all CMV-associated).

PCR involved 60 Vbeta and 13 Jbeta primers. Profiled with immunoSEQ multiplex PCR; TCRdb holds only in-frame clones, not every one. The sample lists about 150,000 clones; roughly three quarters were seen once. V is TRBV7-8 and J is TRBJ2-7; TRBD2 is a possible D gene (5 bases). This clonotype originated in a man aged 30 to 45 in good health and CMV-seronegative. Material: PBMCs. The CDR3 sequence is CASNLGVPSSYEQYF. The DNA for the CDR3 is TGTGCCAGCAACCTCGGGGTTCCCAGCTCCTACGAGCAGTACTTC.